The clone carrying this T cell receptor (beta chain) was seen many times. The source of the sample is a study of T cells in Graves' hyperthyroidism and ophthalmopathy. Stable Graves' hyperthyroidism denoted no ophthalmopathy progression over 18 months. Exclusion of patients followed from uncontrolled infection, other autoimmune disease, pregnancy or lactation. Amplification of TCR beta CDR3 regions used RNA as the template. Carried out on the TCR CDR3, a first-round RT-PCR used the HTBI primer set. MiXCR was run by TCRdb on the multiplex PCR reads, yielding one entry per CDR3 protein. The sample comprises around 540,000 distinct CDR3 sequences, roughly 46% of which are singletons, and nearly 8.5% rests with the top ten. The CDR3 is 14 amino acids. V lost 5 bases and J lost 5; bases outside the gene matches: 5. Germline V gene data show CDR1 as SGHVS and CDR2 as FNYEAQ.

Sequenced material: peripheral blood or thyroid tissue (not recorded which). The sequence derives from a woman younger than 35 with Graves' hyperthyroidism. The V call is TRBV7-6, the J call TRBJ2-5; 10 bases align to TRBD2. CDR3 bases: TGTGCCAGCAGCCAATTAGCGGGAGGCGAGACCCAGTACTTC. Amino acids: CASSQLAGGETQYF.